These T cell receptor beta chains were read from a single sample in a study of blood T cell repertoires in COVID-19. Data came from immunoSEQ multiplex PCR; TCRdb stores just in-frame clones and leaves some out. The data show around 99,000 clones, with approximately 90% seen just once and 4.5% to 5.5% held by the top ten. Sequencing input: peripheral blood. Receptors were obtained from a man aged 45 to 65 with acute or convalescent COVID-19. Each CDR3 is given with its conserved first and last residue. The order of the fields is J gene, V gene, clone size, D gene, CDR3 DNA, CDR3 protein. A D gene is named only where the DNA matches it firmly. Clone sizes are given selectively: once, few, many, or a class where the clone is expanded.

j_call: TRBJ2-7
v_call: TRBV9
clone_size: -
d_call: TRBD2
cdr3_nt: TGTGCCAGCAGCGTAGTAGCGGGAGCGCCGGGTGAATACGAGCAGTACTTC
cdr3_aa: CASSVVAGAPGEYEQYF

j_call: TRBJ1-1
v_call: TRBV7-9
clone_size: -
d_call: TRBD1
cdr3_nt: TGTGCCAGCAGCTTGGACAGGGGAACTGAAGCTTTCTTT
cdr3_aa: CASSLDRGTEAFF

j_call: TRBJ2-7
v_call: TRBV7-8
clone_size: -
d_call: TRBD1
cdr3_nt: TGTGCCAGCAGCCAGACAGGGTTGAGTGAGCAGTACTTC
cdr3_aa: CASSQTGLSEQYF

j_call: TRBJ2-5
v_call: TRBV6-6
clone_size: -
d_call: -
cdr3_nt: TGTGCCAGCAGGAAAGCAGGAGGGGAGACCCAGTACTTC
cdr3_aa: CASRKAGGETQYF

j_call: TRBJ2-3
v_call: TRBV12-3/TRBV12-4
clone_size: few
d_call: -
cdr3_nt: TGTGCCAGCAGTCCCGGGACAGATACGCAGTATTTT
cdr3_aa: CASSPGTDTQYF

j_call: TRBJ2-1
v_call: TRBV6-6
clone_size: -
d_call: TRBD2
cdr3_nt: TGTGCCAGCCAGGCGGGAGGGCCGTTAAATGAGCAGTTCTTC
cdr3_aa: CASQAGGPLNEQFF

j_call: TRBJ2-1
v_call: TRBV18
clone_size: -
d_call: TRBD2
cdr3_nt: TGTGCCAGCTCCCCTAGCGGGATATTATACAATGAGCAGTTCTTC
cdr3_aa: CASSPSGILYNEQFF

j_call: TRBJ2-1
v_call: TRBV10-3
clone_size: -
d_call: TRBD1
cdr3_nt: TGTGCCATCAGTGGTCGGACAGGTCATGAGCAGTTCTTC
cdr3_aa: CAISGRTGHEQFF

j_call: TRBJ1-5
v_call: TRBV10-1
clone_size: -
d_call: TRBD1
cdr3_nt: TGCGCCAGCAGTGAGACAGGGGTGCCCCAGCATTTT
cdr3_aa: CASSETGVPQHF

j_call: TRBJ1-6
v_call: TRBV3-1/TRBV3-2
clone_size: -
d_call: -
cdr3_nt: TGTGCCAGCAGCCACCCCCAGGGAGGGACACCCCTCCACTTT
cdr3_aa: CASSHPQGGTPLHF

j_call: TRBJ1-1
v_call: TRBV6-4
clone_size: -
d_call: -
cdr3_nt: TGTGCCAGCAGCCTTGTCCGGGACACTGAAGCTTTCTTT
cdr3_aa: CASSLVRDTEAFF

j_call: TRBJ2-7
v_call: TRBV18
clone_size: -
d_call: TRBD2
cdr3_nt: TGTGCCAGCTCATCTAGCGGGAGTTACGAGCAGTACTTC
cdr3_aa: CASSSSGSYEQYF

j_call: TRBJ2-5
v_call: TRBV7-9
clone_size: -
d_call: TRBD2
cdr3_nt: TGTGCCAGCAGCTCCCCCAGCGGGAGGGCCCTCGGCGAGACCCAGTACTTC
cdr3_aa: CASSSPSGRALGETQYF

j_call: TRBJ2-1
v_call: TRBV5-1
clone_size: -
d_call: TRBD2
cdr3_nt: TGCGCCAGCAGCCCGGGGACTAGCGCCGTTGAGCAGTTCTTC
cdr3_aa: CASSPGTSAVEQFF

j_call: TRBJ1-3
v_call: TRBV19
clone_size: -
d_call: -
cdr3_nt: TGTGCCAGTTATTCAGACAGGTTGGACGGAAACACCATATATTTT
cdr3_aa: CASYSDRLDGNTIYF

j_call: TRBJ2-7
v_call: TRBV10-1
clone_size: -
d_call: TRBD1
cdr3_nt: TGCGCCAGCAGCCCGGGACAGGGTCCCTACGAGCAGTACTTC
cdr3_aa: CASSPGQGPYEQYF